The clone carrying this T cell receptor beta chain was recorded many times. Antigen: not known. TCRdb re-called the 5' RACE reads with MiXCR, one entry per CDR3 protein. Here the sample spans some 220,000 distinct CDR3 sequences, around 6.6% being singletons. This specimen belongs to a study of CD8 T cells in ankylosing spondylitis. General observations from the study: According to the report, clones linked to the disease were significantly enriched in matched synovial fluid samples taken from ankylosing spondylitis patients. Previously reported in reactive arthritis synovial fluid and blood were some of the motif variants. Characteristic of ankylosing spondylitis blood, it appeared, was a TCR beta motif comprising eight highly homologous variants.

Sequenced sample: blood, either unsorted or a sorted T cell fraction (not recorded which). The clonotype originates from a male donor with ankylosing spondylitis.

CDR3 nucleotides: TGTGCCAGCCGCGGAACGGACACCGGGGAGCTGTTTTTT. This gives the protein CASRGTDTGELFF. This chain joins TRBV28 and TRBJ2-2; D unclear. This CDR3 comprises 13 residues. Germline lookup yields CDR1 MDHEN and CDR2 SYDVKM. Trimming stripped 8 bases from V and 3 bases from J, with 10 bases between.